These 22 T cell receptor beta chains were all obtained from the same sample, sequenced in a study of CD8 T cells in Susac syndrome. A quantity of about 0.5 to 1 ug RNA underwent reverse transcription using random hexamers. MiXCR was run by TCRdb on the immunoSEQ multiplex PCR reads, yielding one entry per CDR3 protein. The sample shows approximately 74,000 distinct CDR3 sequences, nearly 95% of them seen only once. Sequences were obtained from CD8+ T cells from PBMCs. The receptors derive from a human donor with Susac syndrome.

The chain has TRBV7-6 and TRBJ2-1; 7 bases line up with TRBD1. CDR1 SGHVS and CDR2 FNYEAQ come from the germline V gene. The CDR3 totals 11 residues. V dropped 4 bases and J dropped 14; count of bases not matched to a gene: 5. The DNA for the CDR3 is TGTGCCAGCAGCTCCGGGACAGATGAGTTCTTC. The encoded protein is CASSSGTDEFF. Full variable domain (rest looked up from reference TRBV7-6 and TRBJ2-1): GAGVSQSPRYKVTKRGQDVALRCDPISGHVSLYWYRQALGQGPEFLTYFNYEAQQDKSGLPNDRFSAERPEGSISTLTIQRTEQRDSAMYRCASSSGTDEFFGPGTRLTVL.

The chain recombines TRBV7-9 with TRBJ2-7; D may match TRBD1 or TRBD2 (5 bases each). Germline CDR1 reads SEHNR; CDR2 reads FQNEAQ (reference sequence). The CDR3 extends over 16 amino acids. Trimming took off 0 bases at V and 7 bases at J, with 19 bases between the two ends. CDR3 protein: CASSLALGVGAYEQYF. The CDR3 DNA reads TGTGCCAGCAGCTTAGCCCTGGGGGTGGGCGCGTATGAGCAGTACTTC. The full variable domain, its missing parts supplied by reference TRBV7-9 and TRBJ2-7, is DTGVSQNPRHKITKRGQNVTFRCDPISEHNRLYWYRQTLGQGPEFLTYFQNEAQLEKSRLLSDRFSAERPKGSFSTLEIQRTEQGDSAMYLCASSLALGVGAYEQYFGPGTRLTVT.

The V call is TRBV4-1, the J call TRBJ1-2; tentative D call: TRBD1 (5 bases). This CDR3 is 15 amino acids long. CDR1 and CDR2 (germline): MGHRA, YSYEKL. Between the trimmed V and J ends, which lost 2 bases and 2 bases, there was a span of 12 bases. CDR3 nucleotide sequence: TGCGCCAGCAGCCAATACCCGGGGGAGAACTATGGCTACACCTTC. This codes for CASSQYPGENYGYTF.

The chain is built from TRBV29-1 and TRBJ2-1; TRBD1 is a possible D gene (6 bases). V was cut by 6 bases and J by 6 bases, with 12 bases left in between. CDR1 SQVTM and CDR2 ANQGSEA come from the germline V gene. The CDR3 is 12 amino acids. CDR3: CSVDTGSNEQFF. The CDR3, as DNA: TGCAGCGTGGACACAGGGTCCAATGAGCAGTTCTTC.

For the CDR3, the DNA is TGTGCCAGCAGTTACAGCGGGAGTCTGAACGAGCAGTACTTC. It is translated as CASSYSGSLNEQYF. This chain uses TRBV6-5 with TRBJ2-7; TRBD2 aligns across 8 bases. The CDR3 has 14 residues. Germline V gene sequence: CDR1 MNHEY, CDR2 SVGAGI. V shed 2 bases, J shed 5 bases, and the junction held 5 bases outside the gene matches.

The chain links TRBV30 to TRBJ2-7, with 8 bases fitting TRBD2. J gave up 3 bases and V 4 bases, and 5 bases lay outside the gene matches. The CDR3 length is 13 residues. The germline gives CDR1 GTSNPN, CDR2 SVGIG (reference sequence). CDR3 bases: TGTGCCTGGACAGACGGGACTAGCTACGAGCAGTACTTC. This encodes CAWTDGTSYEQYF.

This clonotype was seen only once. The chain joins TRBV20-1 to TRBJ2-7, with D perhaps TRBD1 (6 bases). V shed 0 bases and J shed 6 bases, with 18 bases lying between them. Germline CDR1 DFQATT, CDR2 SNEGSKA (reference sequence). The CDR3 sequence is 15 residues long. CDR3 sequence: CSARDWRTQGGEQYF. The DNA for the CDR3 is TGCAGTGCTAGAGATTGGAGGACCCAAGGGGGCGAGCAGTACTTC.

The chain uses TRBV13 and TRBJ2-7; TRBD1 matches 7 bases. After removal of 5 bases from V and 6 bases from J, the junction contained 7 bases not matched to a gene. The CDR3 length is 13 residues. In germline, CDR1 is PRHDT, CDR2 FYEKMQ (reference sequence). The CDR3 region has the DNA TGTGCCAGCAGCGGGACAGCTCTATCCGAGCAGTACTTC. Its translation is CASSGTALSEQYF.

DNA for the CDR3: TGTGCCAGCAGTTTGGCGGTAGAAGAGACCCAGTACTTC. It codes for CASSLAVEETQYF. The chain employs TRBV12-3 or TRBV12-4 and TRBJ2-5; D is unresolved. V was cut by 3 bases and J by 3 bases, with 8 bases left in between. The CDR3 covers 13 residues.

V and J are TRBV19 and TRBJ2-1; 7 nucleotides align to TRBD2. Germline lookup yields CDR1 LNHDA and CDR2 SQIVND (reference sequence). CDR3 length equals 15 residues. Germline trimming cut 4 bases from V and 8 bases from J; bases unmatched to any gene: 11. In nucleotides, the CDR3 is TGTGCCAGTAGTACCCGGGACTACCCAGACCATGAGCAGTTCTTC. Residues: CASSTRDYPDHEQFF.

The rearrangement links TRBV6-2 or TRBV6-3 to TRBJ2-1; D ambiguous. The germline V gene has CDR1 MNHEY and CDR2 SVGEGT. The CDR3 spans 13 residues. V lost 2 bases to trimming and J lost 4 bases, with 6 bases between them. Here the CDR3 DNA reads TGTGCCAGCAGTTACCAGGAATACAATGAGCAGTTCTTC. As protein: CASSYQEYNEQFF.

The chain joins TRBV18 to TRBJ2-5; 7 positions agree with TRBD1. The CDR3 length is 18 residues. V trimming: 0 bases; J trimming: 1 base; junction bases outside the gene matches: 11. From germline, CDR1 is KGHSH and CDR2 LQKENI. In DNA form, the CDR3 reads TGTGCCAGCTCACCACCCAAATTATCGACAGGGCCCCAAGAGACCCAGTACTTC. Translation: CASSPPKLSTGPQETQYF. The full variable domain, completed using reference TRBV18 and TRBJ2-5, is NAGVMQNPRHLVRRRGQEARLRCSPMKGHSHVYWYRQLPEEGLKFMVYLQKENIIDESGMPKERFSAEFPKEGPSILRIQQVVRGDSAAYFCASSPPKLSTGPQETQYFGPGTRLLVL.

The chain carries TRBV27 and TRBJ2-3, with D hard to call. Trimming left V 5 bases short and J 6 bases short, with 12 bases between. CDR3 size: 13 residues. CDR1 is MNHEY, CDR2 SMNVEV, per germline (reference sequence). CDR3 in amino acids: CASSRSTWDTQYF. CDR3 bases: TGTGCCAGCAGTCGTTCTACCTGGGATACGCAGTATTTT.

The chain carries TRBV5-1 and TRBJ1-5, with TRBD1 matching over 9 bases. CDR1 is SGHRS and CDR2 is YFSETQ in the germline V gene. After removal of 4 bases from V and 4 bases from J, the junction contained 9 bases not matched to a gene. This CDR3 comprises 16 residues. The CDR3 nucleotides read TGCGCCAGCAGCGACGGGACAGGGTTCGGGAATCAGCCCCAGCATTTT. It translates to CASSDGTGFGNQPQHF.

V is TRBV7-8 and J is TRBJ1-1, with D tentatively TRBD1 (6 bases). Germline V gene lookup returns CDR1 SGHVS and CDR2 FQNEAQ. Trimming pared 4 bases from V and 5 bases from J, leaving 11 bases between. The CDR3 has 13 residues. The CDR3 region is CASSWDIRTEAFF. The CDR3 region has the DNA TGTGCCAGCAGCTGGGACATCAGGACTGAAGCTTTCTTT.

J is TRBJ1-1 and V is TRBV7-9, with 7 nucleotides matching TRBD1. CDR3 length: 14 residues. Per the germline V gene, CDR1 is SEHNR and CDR2 is FQNEAQ (reference sequence). J gave up 3 bases and V 2 bases, and 3 bases lay outside the gene matches. CDR3 protein: CASSLTTGYTEAFF. The CDR3 DNA reads as TGTGCCAGCAGCTTAACGACAGGGTACACTGAAGCTTTCTTT.

This clonotype was counted a single time. This chain uses TRBV10-3 with TRBJ2-1, with no clear D. Between the trimmed V and J ends, which lost 2 bases and 8 bases, there was a span of 7 bases. The length of the CDR3 is 12 residues. Germline V gene sequence: CDR1 ENHRY, CDR2 SYGVKD. The CDR3: CAISENLDEQFF. CDR3 sequence (DNA): TGTGCCATCAGTGAGAACCTGGATGAGCAGTTCTTC.

The J gene is TRBJ2-7, the V gene TRBV7-8, with no clear D. V was cut by 5 bases and J by 6 bases, with 11 bases left in between. The CDR3 spans 12 residues. Germline V gene data show CDR1 as SGHVS and CDR2 as FQNEAQ. This CDR3 reads CASSPRATEQYF. DNA for the CDR3: TGTGCCAGCAGCCCCCGGGCTACCGAGCAGTACTTC.

The V gene is TRBV24-1, the J gene TRBJ1-2, with D uncertain. This CDR3 has 13 residues. CDR1 is KGHDR, CDR2 SFDVKD, per germline. V was cut by 5 bases and J by 4 bases, with 10 bases left in between. CDR3 sequence: CATSGGFRYGYTF. CDR3 coding DNA: TGTGCCACCAGTGGCGGGTTTCGCTATGGCTACACCTTC.

This clonotype was seen only a few times. The gene calls are TRBV20-1 and TRBJ2-2; TRBD1 matches 8 bases. Losses at the gene ends were 3 bases for V and 3 bases for J; bases not matched to a gene: 0. The CDR3 has 13 amino acids. Germline V gene data show CDR1 as DFQATT and CDR2 as SNEGSKA (reference sequence). Here the CDR3 reads CSARTGDTGELFF. The DNA for the CDR3 is TGCAGTGCTAGGACAGGGGACACCGGGGAGCTGTTTTTT.

This chain links TRBV30 with TRBJ2-3; tentatively, D is TRBD1 or TRBD2 (6 bases each). Germline V gives CDR1 GTSNPN, CDR2 SVGIG (reference sequence). Trimming took off 3 bases at V and 0 bases at J, with 16 bases between the two ends. The CDR3 consists of 16 residues. CDR3 in DNA: TGTGCCTGGAGAACGGGGAACGGGGGCAGCACAGATACGCAGTATTTT. Protein product: CAWRTGNGGSTDTQYF.

For this clonotype: The junction departs from germline at one end; a sequencing error may be responsible. V usage is TRBV29-1 and J usage is TRBJ2-1; either TRBD1 or TRBD2 may supply D (6 bases each). CDR3 length: 15 residues. Germline V gives CDR1 SQVTM, CDR2 ANQGSEA. In nucleotides, the CDR3 is TGCAGCGCCCCGAAGGGGGGCACCTCCCACAATGAGCAGTTCTTC. Translated, it gives CSAPKGGTSHNEQFF.